The present entry profiles one TCR beta chain with its context. Its specificity is unknown. The CDR3 is made up of 15 amino acids. V gave up 2 bases and J gave up 1 base; unmatched junction bases: 1. In germline, CDR1 is MNHEY, CDR2 SVGAGI. This sample stems from a study of cytomegalovirus exposure and HLA in healthy donors. Study in general: In terms of ancestry, the Caucasian-associated cluster contained 81% of the approximately 400 genotyped donors. Study-wide findings and caveats: Follow-up analysis later connected one missense variant in DCLRE1C with trimming of TCR beta V- and J-genes.

A multiplex PCR was run with 60 Vbeta primers and 13 Jbeta primers. Repertoires were generated with immunoSEQ multiplex PCR, while TCRdb's copy carries only in-frame clones and drops some. The repertoire has roughly 130,000 clones, around 65% of them found once; the top ten carry about 1.5%. This clonotype originated in a man aged 18 to 29 in good health and CMV-seronegative. This rearrangement joins TRBV6-5 to TRBJ2-3, with 9 bases fitting TRBD2. Input material: PBMCs. CDR3 amino acids: CASSYAGGGTDTQYF. Written as DNA, the CDR3 is TGTGCCAGCAGTTACGCGGGGGGGGGCACAGATACGCAGTATTTT.